The next 21 T cell receptor beta chains were all read from a single sample in a study of vaccination effects on CD4 cells after COVID-19. The culture ran for under eleven days, and then CD4+ T cells were isolated. No antigen has been assigned to these receptors. Using immunoSEQ multiplex PCR, the repertoire was profiled, and TCRdb retains in-frame clones only, with some absent. The table shows roughly 64,000 clones, with approximately 70% occurring only once. The sample in question was CD4+ T cells from PBMCs cultured without peptide, obtained before COVID-19 vaccination. The receptors here all came from a human donor who had a prior SARS-CoV-2 infection.

The chain employs TRBV19 and TRBJ1-1; D is perhaps TRBD1 (5 bases). Trimming left V 7 bases short and J 1 base short, with 13 bases between. Germline values: CDR1 LNHDA, CDR2 SQIVND (reference sequence). The CDR3 totals 14 residues. Written as DNA, the CDR3 is TGTGCCAGTACCATAGGGGTAGCGAACACTGAAGCTTTCTTT. Translating it yields CASTIGVANTEAFF.

This rearrangement joins TRBV7-6 to TRBJ1-2, with TRBD1 matching over 9 bases. Unmatched junction bases numbered 5, after V lost 3 bases and J lost 3 bases. This CDR3 has 15 residues. Germline lookup yields CDR1 SGHVS and CDR2 FNYEAQ. The DNA for the CDR3 is TGTGCCAGCAGCTTGGAGACAGGGGGGTACTATGGCTACACCTTC. This codes for CASSLETGGYYGYTF.

This chain links TRBV2 with TRBJ2-3, with 11 bases matching TRBD2. The germline V gene has CDR1 SNHLY and CDR2 FYNNEI. The CDR3 extends over 14 amino acids. V trimming: 6 bases; J trimming: 7 bases; junction bases outside the gene matches: 6. In DNA, the CDR3 is TGTGCCAGCAGCCGAACTAGCGGGAGTAATACGCAGTATTTT. Its translation: CASSRTSGSNTQYF. Based on the CDR3 plus reference TRBV2 and TRBJ2-3, the full variable domain is EPEVTQTPSHQVTQMGQEVILRCVPISNHLYFYWYRQILGQKVEFLVSFYNNEISEKSEIFDDQFSVERPDGSNFTLKIRSTKLEDSAMYFCASSRTSGSNTQYFGPGTRLTVL.

V gene TRBV30 combines with J gene TRBJ1-5, with TRBD1 matching over 11 bases. Germline CDR1 reads GTSNPN; CDR2 reads SVGIG (reference sequence). Losses at the gene ends were 7 bases for V and 3 bases for J; bases not matched to a gene: 14. The CDR3 is 17 residues long. This CDR3 is CAFTTGTGGPYNQPQHF. In DNA form, the CDR3 reads TGTGCCTTCACAACCGGGACAGGGGGGCCCTACAATCAGCCCCAGCATTTT.

The rearrangement links TRBV6-2 or TRBV6-3 to TRBJ1-4, with 7 nucleotides matching TRBD1. The germline CDR1 and CDR2 sequences are MNHEY and SVGEGT. This CDR3 region has 15 residues. The J segment lost 8 bases and the V segment lost 2 bases, leaving 8 bases of the junction unmatched. In nucleotides, the CDR3 is TGTGCCAGCAGTTACGGCAGGGGGGCTTACGAAAAACTGTTTTTT. It codes for CASSYGRGAYEKLFF.

This chain links TRBV7-3 with TRBJ2-5, with TRBD2 as a possible D gene (7 bases). Germline CDR1 and CDR2: SGHTA and FQGTGA. The CDR3 is 16 residues long. V was pared by 5 bases and J by 5 bases, with 21 bases between. The CDR3 nucleotides are TGTGCCAGCAGCCGTTGGGGGGGGCTAGCAGGGGAGACCCAGTACTTC. Translated, it gives CASSRWGGLAGETQYF.

The V and J genes are TRBV6-6 and TRBJ2-7; D remains unclear. The germline V gene has CDR1 MNHNY and CDR2 SVGAGI (reference sequence). CDR3 size: 11 residues. Trimming pared 7 bases from V and 3 bases from J, leaving 7 bases between. The CDR3 DNA reads as TGTGCCAGCACTTCGTTCTACGAGCAGTACTTC. Protein product: CASTSFYEQYF.

V is TRBV2 and J is TRBJ2-7, with TRBD1 matching 9 bases. CDR1 and CDR2 from the germline V gene are SNHLY and FYNNEI. The CDR3 consists of 16 residues. Trimming removed 7 bases from V and 0 bases from J; junction bases left unmatched: 10. CDR3 loop: CASTEYRQGVSYEQYF. CDR3 bases: TGTGCCAGCACCGAGTATAGACAGGGGGTCTCCTACGAGCAGTACTTC.

The chain employs TRBV2 and TRBJ2-1; no definite D call. V dropped 3 bases and J dropped 6 bases, with 9 bases sitting between them. The CDR3 is made up of 13 amino acids. Germline V lookup: CDR1 SNHLY, CDR2 FYNNEI. CDR3 amino acids: CASSERWGNEQFF. The CDR3, as DNA: TGTGCCAGCAGTGAGCGTTGGGGCAATGAGCAGTTCTTC.

The chain recombines TRBV9 with TRBJ1-2; D is perhaps TRBD1 (5 bases). CDR1 is SGDLS and CDR2 is YYNGEE in the germline V gene. This CDR3 region has 17 residues. V lost 0 bases and J lost 8, with 23 bases in between. CDR3 sequence (DNA): TGTGCCAGCAGCGTAGCAGGACAAAGGTCTCGCTATGGGGGCTACACCTTC. It encodes CASSVAGQRSRYGGYTF.

V usage is TRBV29-1 and J usage is TRBJ1-5, with D unclear. V shed 2 bases and J shed 0 bases, with 14 bases lying between them. This CDR3 has 16 amino acids. Germline CDR1 reads SQVTM; CDR2 reads ANQGSEA. CDR3 in DNA: TGCAGCGTTGAAATCGGGCGAAGACATAGCAATCAGCCCCAGCATTTT. Its translation: CSVEIGRRHSNQPQHF.

V gene TRBV2 combines with J gene TRBJ2-3; tentatively, D is TRBD2 (6 bases). Germline loops: CDR1 SNHLY, CDR2 FYNNEI. Trimming removed 5 bases from V and 6 bases from J, with 12 bases in between. The CDR3 has 13 amino acids. CDR3 protein: CASSSGHGDTQYF. CDR3 in DNA: TGTGCCAGCAGTAGCGGGCACGGGGATACGCAGTATTTT.

V gene TRBV4-1 combines with J gene TRBJ2-3; 11 bases map to TRBD1. Germline V gene lookup returns CDR1 MGHRA and CDR2 YSYEKL. The length of the CDR3 is 19 residues. V lost 0 bases to trimming and J lost 3 bases; unmatched junction nucleotides: 11. The CDR3 region is CASSQERTGGYMGTDTQYF. The DNA for the CDR3 is TGCGCCAGCAGCCAAGAACGGACAGGGGGCTATATGGGGACAGATACGCAGTATTTT.

DNA for the CDR3: TGTGCCAGCAGTTTCGGACAGGGTAGAGATTCACCCCTCCACTTT. Its protein product is CASSFGQGRDSPLHF. The chain employs TRBV27 and TRBJ1-6; 8 bases line up with TRBD1. CDR1 is MNHEY and CDR2 is SMNVEV in the germline V gene (reference sequence). CDR3 length: 15 residues. Losses at the gene ends were 3 bases for V and 8 bases for J; bases not matched to a gene: 6.

The chain recombines TRBV3-1 (or the pseudogene TRBV3-2) with TRBJ2-5, with TRBD2 matching over 10 bases. Trimming took 3 bases from V and 5 from J; bases not matched to a gene: 6. The CDR3 spans 15 residues. Germline-derived CDR1 and CDR2 are LGHDT and YNNKEL (reference sequence). CDR3 nucleotides: TGTGCCAGCAGCCATCGCCTAGCGGGAGCGGAGACCCAGTACTTC. As protein: CASSHRLAGAETQYF.

The chain carries TRBV19 and TRBJ1-2, with unresolved D. CDR3 length: 13 amino acids. Trimming removed 6 bases at V and 8 bases at J, with 16 bases between. Germline V gene lookup returns CDR1 LNHDA and CDR2 SQIVND (reference sequence). This CDR3 reads CASSDTVLGGYTF. The CDR3 DNA reads TGTGCCAGTAGCGATACAGTGCTTGGGGGCTACACCTTC.

The chain carries TRBV15 and TRBJ2-7, with 9 bases lining up with TRBD1. The ends lost 2 bases at V and 4 bases at J; junction bases unmatched: 6. The germline V gene encodes CDR1 LNHNV and CDR2 YYDKDF (reference sequence). The CDR3 is made up of 15 amino acids. CDR3 residues: CATSRRGQGLYEQYF. CDR3 bases: TGTGCCACCAGCAGACGGGGACAGGGCCTGTACGAGCAGTACTTC.

This clone was observed a single time. The CDR3 DNA is TGTGCCAGCAGCTTCTCTGCCGGGACAGGGCTTATCACTGAAGCTTTCTTT. This sequence encodes CASSFSAGTGLITEAFF. This chain connects TRBV7-2 to TRBJ1-1; 9 nucleotides match TRBD1. The V gene's germline CDR1 is SGHTA and CDR2 FQGNSA. V trimming: 3 bases; J trimming: 4 bases; junction bases outside the gene matches: 12. This CDR3 is built from 17 residues.

The CDR3 is CASSVGDRLLDRGTYNEQFF. Written as DNA, the CDR3 is TGTGCCAGCAGCGTAGGAGATAGACTTTTGGACAGGGGGACCTACAATGAGCAGTTCTTC. The chain joins TRBV9 to TRBJ2-1, with 10 bases identical to TRBD1. The germline V gene encodes CDR1 SGDLS and CDR2 YYNGEE. This CDR3 is built from 20 residues. Trimming cost V 0 bases and J 2 bases; bases outside gene matches: 14. Based on the CDR3 plus reference TRBV9 and TRBJ2-1, the full variable domain is DSGVTQTPKHLITATGQRVTLRCSPRSGDLSVYWYQQSLDQGLQFLIQYYNGEERAKGNILERFSAQQFPDLHSELNLSSLELGDSALYFCASSVGDRLLDRGTYNEQFFGPGTRLTVL.

The rearrangement uses TRBV3-1 (or the pseudogene TRBV3-2) and TRBJ2-5, with 10 bases aligning to TRBD2. Germline CDR1 LGHDT, CDR2 YNNKEL (reference sequence). After removal of 1 base from V and 0 bases from J, the junction contained 2 bases not matched to a gene. The CDR3 consists of 16 residues. CDR3 sequence: CASSQVTSGYQETQYF. As DNA, the CDR3 is TGTGCCAGCAGCCAAGTGACTAGCGGGTACCAAGAGACCCAGTACTTC.

The CDR3 bases are TGTGCCAGCAGCTTAGTGGGTTCACCCCTCCACTTT. This gives the protein CASSLVGSPLHF. The chain employs TRBV7-9 and TRBJ1-6, with unresolved D. Germline CDR1 reads SEHNR; CDR2 reads FQNEAQ (reference sequence). This CDR3 has 12 amino acids. V gave up 1 base and J gave up 9 bases, with 4 bases separating them.